This TCR beta chain is drawn from a study of CD4 T cells in relation to SARS-CoV-2 and coronaviruses. Study-level background: ViraFEST: roughly 10-day antigen culture of PBMCs, then TCR beta CDR3 sequencing. No peptide or an HIV-1 Nef peptide pool served as negative control.

The data were produced by immunoSEQ multiplex PCR, yet TCRdb's version contains in-frame clones alone and is incomplete. Of 18,000 or so clones listed, 65% to 75% are singletons. For this clone: The antigen remains undetermined.

CD4+ T cells from unexposed donors were obtained before the COVID-19 pandemic (2011-2018). CD4+ T cells were isolated from the cells after 10 days of culture. CDR3 length: 14 amino acids. The germline V and J ends were trimmed by 3 bases and 7 bases, with 13 bases remaining between them. Germline values: CDR1 SGHAT, CDR2 FQDESV (reference sequence). The clonotype was recovered from a human donor in good health. The sequencing input was CD4+ T cells from PBMCs, cultured in vitro. The chain couples TRBV11-1 to TRBJ2-1; tentative D call: TRBD2 (5 bases). CDR3 amino acids: CASSFEGSSNEQFF. The DNA of the CDR3 is TGTGCCAGCAGCTTCGAAGGGAGCTCAAATGAGCAGTTCTTC. The full variable domain, in which reference TRBV11-1 and TRBJ2-1 provide the parts outside the CDR3, is EAEVAQSPRYKITEKSQAVAFWCDPISGHATLYWYRQILGQGPELLVQFQDESVVDDSQLPKDRFSAERLKGVDSTLKIQPAELGDSAMYLCASSFEGSSNEQFFGPGTRLTVL.